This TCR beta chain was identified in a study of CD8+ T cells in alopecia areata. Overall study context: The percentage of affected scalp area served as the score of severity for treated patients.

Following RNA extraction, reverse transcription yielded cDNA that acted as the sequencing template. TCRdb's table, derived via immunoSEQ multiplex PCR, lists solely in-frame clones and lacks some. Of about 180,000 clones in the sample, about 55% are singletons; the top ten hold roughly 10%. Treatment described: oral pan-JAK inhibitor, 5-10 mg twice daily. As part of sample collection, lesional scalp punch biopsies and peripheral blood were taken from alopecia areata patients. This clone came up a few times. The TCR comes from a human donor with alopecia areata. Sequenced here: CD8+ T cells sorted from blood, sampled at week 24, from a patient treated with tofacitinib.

The CDR3 protein is CASSTTSGESYNEQFF. The CDR3 DNA reads TGTGCCAGCAGCACGACTAGCGGGGAGTCCTACAATGAGCAGTTCTTC. The chain links TRBV7-9 to TRBJ2-1; 11 nucleotides match TRBD2. CDR1 and CDR2 (germline): SEHNR, FQNEAQ (reference sequence). The CDR3 totals 16 residues. Trimming removed 5 bases from V and 1 base from J; junction bases left unmatched: 4.